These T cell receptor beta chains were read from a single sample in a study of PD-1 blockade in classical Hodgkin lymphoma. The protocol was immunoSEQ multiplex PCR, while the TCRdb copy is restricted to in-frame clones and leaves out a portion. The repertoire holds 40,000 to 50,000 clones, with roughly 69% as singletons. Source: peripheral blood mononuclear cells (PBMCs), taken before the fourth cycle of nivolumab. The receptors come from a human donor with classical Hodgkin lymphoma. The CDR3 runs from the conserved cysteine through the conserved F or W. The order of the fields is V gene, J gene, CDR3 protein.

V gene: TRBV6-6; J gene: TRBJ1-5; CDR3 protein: CASTYGANQPQHF
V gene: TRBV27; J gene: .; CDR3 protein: CASISERGSYEQYF
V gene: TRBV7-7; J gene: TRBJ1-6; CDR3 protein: CASSLPLPGTGGNSPLHF
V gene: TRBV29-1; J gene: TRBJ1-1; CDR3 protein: CSGTVNTEAFF
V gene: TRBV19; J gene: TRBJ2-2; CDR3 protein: CATKDRFIAGELFF
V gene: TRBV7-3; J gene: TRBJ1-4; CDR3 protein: CASSLVPNEKLFF
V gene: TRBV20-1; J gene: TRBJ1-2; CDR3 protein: CSAGDSNGYTF
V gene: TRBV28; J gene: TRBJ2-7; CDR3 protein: CASSLRPGRDSYEQYF
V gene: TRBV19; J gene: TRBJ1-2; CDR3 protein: CASSRGAYGYTF
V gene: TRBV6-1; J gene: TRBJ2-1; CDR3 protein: CASSEVVYNEQFF
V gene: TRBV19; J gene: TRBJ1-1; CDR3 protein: CASSTPRKAFF
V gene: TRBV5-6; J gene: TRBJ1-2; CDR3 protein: CASSPQGYNYGYTF
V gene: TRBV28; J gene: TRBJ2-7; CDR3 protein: CASSRPGTGSHEQYF
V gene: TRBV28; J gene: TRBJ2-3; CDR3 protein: CASSSLIRGASTDTQYF
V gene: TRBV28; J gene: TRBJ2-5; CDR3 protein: CASSSPTLARGGETQYF
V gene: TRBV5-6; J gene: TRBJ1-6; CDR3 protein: CASQGWGSPLHF
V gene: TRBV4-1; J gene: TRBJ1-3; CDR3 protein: CASSQTGGPGNTIYF
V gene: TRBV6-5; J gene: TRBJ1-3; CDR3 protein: CASRNTASGNTIYF
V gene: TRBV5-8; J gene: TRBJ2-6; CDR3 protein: CASSPLSGANVLTF
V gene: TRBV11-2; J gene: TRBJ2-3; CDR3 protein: CASSLIGGPDTQYF
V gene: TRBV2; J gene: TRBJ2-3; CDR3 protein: CARSRGTDTQYF
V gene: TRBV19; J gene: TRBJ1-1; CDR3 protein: CASKTQPYSEAFF
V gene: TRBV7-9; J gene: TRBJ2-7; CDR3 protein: CASSFLTSDRVHEQYF
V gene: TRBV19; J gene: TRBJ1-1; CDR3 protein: CASSTHSKNTEAFF
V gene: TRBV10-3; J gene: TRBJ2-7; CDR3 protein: CAISGWTRPYEQYF
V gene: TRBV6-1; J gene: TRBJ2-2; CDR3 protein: CASKKFRGTTGELFF
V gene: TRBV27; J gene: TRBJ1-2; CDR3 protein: CASSTTGGGYGYTF
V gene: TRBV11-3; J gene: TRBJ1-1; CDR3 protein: CASAETVNTEAFF
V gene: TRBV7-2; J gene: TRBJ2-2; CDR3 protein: CASSPKEVGELFF
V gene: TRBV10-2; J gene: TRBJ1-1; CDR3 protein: CASGGPGETEAFF
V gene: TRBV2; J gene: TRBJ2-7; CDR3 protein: CASRPFPRTYEQYF
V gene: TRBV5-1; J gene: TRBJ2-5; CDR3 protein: CASRPGGETQYF
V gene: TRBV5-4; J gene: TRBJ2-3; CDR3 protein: CASSLWSGRSTDTQYF
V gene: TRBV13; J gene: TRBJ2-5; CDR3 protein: CASSAPGSGETQYF
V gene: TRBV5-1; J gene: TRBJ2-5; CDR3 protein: CASSFAGAGQETQYF
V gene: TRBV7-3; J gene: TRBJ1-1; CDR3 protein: CASSLYQGYAEAFF
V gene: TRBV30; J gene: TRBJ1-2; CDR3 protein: CAWRQAEFYGYTF
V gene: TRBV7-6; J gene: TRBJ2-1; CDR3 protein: CASSSTPYYNEQFF
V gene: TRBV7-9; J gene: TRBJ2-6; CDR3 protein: CASSLWFRGSGANVLTF
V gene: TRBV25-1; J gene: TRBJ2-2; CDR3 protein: CASGKSGTSALTGELFF
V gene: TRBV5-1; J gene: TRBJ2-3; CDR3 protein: CASSSTKPGADTQYF
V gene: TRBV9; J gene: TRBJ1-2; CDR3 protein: CASTGDNYGYTF
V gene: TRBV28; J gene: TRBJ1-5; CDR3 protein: CASTDRSFAPQHF
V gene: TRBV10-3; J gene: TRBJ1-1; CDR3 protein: CAIKRDLNTEAFF
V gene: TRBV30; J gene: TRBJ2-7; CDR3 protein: CAWGFGPYYEQYF
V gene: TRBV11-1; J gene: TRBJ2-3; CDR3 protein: CASSLWLDTQYF
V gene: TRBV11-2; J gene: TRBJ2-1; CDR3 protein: CASSPAYEGEQFF
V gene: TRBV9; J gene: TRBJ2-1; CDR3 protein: CASSAAGAPFFDEQFF
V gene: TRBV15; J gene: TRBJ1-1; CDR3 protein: CATSIGTDLMNTEAFF
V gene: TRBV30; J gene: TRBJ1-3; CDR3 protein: CAWSEKLGLGNTIYF
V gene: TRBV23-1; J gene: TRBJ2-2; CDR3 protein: CARRSSTGQGYTGELFF